This T cell receptor (beta chain) was identified during a study of cytomegalovirus exposure and HLA in healthy donors. The CDR3 spans 13 residues. The V and J ends lost 2 bases and 7 bases, in that order; junction bases with no gene match: 2. Looked up from germline, CDR1 is GTSNPN and CDR2 is SVGIG (reference sequence). 60 Vbeta and 13 Jbeta primers were used in PCR. Some clones are missing from TCRdb's copy, which holds only in-frame ones; the method was immunoSEQ multiplex PCR. In the table there are some 96,000 clones, 77% of which are singletons. This chain uses TRBV30 with TRBJ2-1, with 10 bases fitting TRBD2. The sequencing sample was made of PBMCs. This receptor was identified in a female donor in good health and CMV-seronegative. This chain's CDR3 is CAWSLLAGNEQFF. In DNA, the CDR3 is TGTGCCTGGAGTTTACTAGCGGGGAATGAGCAGTTCTTC.